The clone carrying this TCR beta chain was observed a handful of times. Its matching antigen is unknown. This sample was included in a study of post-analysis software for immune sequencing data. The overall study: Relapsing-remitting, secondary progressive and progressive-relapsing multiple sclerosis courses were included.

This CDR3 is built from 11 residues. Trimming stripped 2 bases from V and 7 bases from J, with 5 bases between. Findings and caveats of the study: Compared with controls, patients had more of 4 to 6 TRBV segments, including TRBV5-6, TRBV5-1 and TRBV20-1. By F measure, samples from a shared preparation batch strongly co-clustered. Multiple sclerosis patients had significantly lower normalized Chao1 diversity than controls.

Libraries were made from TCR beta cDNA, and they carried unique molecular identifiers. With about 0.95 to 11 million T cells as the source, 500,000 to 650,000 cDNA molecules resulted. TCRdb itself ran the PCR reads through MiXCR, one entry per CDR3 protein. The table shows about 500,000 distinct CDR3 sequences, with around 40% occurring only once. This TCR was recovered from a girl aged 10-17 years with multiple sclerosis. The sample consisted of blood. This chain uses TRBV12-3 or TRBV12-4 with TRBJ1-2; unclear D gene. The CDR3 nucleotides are TGTGCCAGCAGTTTACTCGCTGGCTACACCTTC. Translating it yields CASSLLAGYTF.